This T cell receptor beta chain is from a study of T cells in tumors after PD-1 blockade. The junction had 11 bases not matched to a gene; V was cut back by 5 bases and J by 6 bases. Germline values: CDR1 LNHDA, CDR2 SQIVND (reference sequence). The CDR3 contains 16 residues. Measured with immunoSEQ multiplex PCR; TCRdb has only the in-frame clones, and not every one. This sample has 45,000 to 60,000 clones; approximately 80% occur once, and the top ten carry roughly 9.4%. This rearrangement joins TRBV19 to TRBJ2-1; 9 positions agree with TRBD2. The sequence came from a human donor with advanced basal cell or squamous cell carcinoma (not recorded which). Sequenced material: PBMCs, taken before anti-PD-1 therapy. The CDR3 sequence is CASSSRGGTSFNEQFF. The CDR3 nucleotides read TGTGCCAGTAGTTCTCGAGGAGGGACTAGCTTCAATGAGCAGTTCTTC.